The 2 T cell receptor beta chains presented below share a single source sample, sequenced in a study of CD8 T cells in Susac syndrome. It was with random hexamers that 0.5 to 1 ug RNA was reverse transcribed. TCRdb called the immunoSEQ multiplex PCR reads again in MiXCR, with one record for every CDR3 protein. This sample has roughly 86,000 distinct CDR3 sequences, with approximately 96% found just once. Sequencing input: CD8+ T cells from PBMCs. Every receptor here comes from a human donor with Susac syndrome.

V usage is TRBV28 and J usage is TRBJ2-5; TRBD1 aligns across 9 bases. This CDR3 has 13 residues. Germline loops: CDR1 MDHEN, CDR2 SYDVKM. Unmatched junction bases numbered 9, after V lost 11 bases and J lost 5 bases. The CDR3 spells CASTGGRWETQYF. The CDR3 nucleotides read TGTGCCTCCACAGGGGGCCGGTGGGAGACCCAGTACTTC.

The V gene is TRBV20-1, the J gene TRBJ2-3; 7 bases line up with TRBD2. Per germline, CDR1 DFQATT and CDR2 SNEGSKA (reference sequence). J lost 1 base, V lost 1 base, and 5 bases had no gene match. The CDR3 totals 15 residues. In DNA, the CDR3 is TGCAGTGCTAGAGGTTATACTAGCGGCACAGATACGCAGTATTTT. Encoded protein: CSARGYTSGTDTQYF.